The sequence of this T cell receptor (beta chain) was determined in a study of T cell responses to AZD1222 COVID-19 vaccine (dated by TCRdb to about 2021). Background on the whole study: A total of about 230 trial participants underwent TCR sequencing, of whom about 210 received two doses of AZD1222 and some 25 received two doses of the MenACWY control vaccine. Trial participants were enrolled by age into subgroups of 18-55, 56-69 and 70-plus years, and around 150, 28 and 57 TCR-sequenced participants, respectively, were included in these subgroups. The research as a whole found: Participants were mostly white British, with more females than males. The authors suggested clonal diversity may have been underestimated. Vaccine-associated CD4 TCRs spanned the whole spike protein, with dominant responses in regions 160-218 and 743-854. Only a handful of AZD1222 recipients were SARS-CoV-2 seropositive at baseline, limiting conclusions about previously exposed vaccinees. No day 14 peak-response samples were available, so repertoires were characterized only after the peak T cell response. The 56-69-year group was small, and its depth increase did not reach significance, likely because of low power. A significant rise in spike-specific TCR breadth and depth was observed after two AZD1222 doses relative to day 0 and relative to MenACWY recipients. Reportedly, close to half of the unique spike-specific TCRs recognized epitopes lying outside the regions that are mutated in the B.1.351 and B.1.1.7 variants.

The time point label of this sample denotes: about 28 days (+/-7) after the second vaccine dose. AZD1222 recipients whose second dose came at about 4 weeks and those whose second dose came at about 12 weeks were combined into one group, since spike-specific TCR depth and breadth did not differ between the two schedules. Vaccinee samples were obtained from the UK trials COV001 and COV002, which included a single-blind randomized controlled phase 2/3 trial of AZD1222 (ChAdOx1 nCoV-19) in healthy adults. Trial participant PBMC samples were collected at day 0 and day 28 after the second dose for TCRbeta chain sequencing. With respect to this clone: Its recognized antigen is unknown. Base qualities were left out, and no much larger clone turns up one base away.

The CDR3 regions of human TCRbeta chains were analyzed by immunosequencing. In the authors' own workflow: TCRs in the repertoires were compared against a reference library of SARS-CoV-2-specific TCRs that had been generated with the MIRA antigen-specificity platform. Breadth meant the fraction of unique TCRs that were SARS-CoV-2-associated, whereas depth meant the fraction of total T cells that were SARS-CoV-2-associated. Using the MIRA data, each spike-specific TCR was mapped to the spike region that the TCR reacts to and placed in a CD4 or CD8 class. Log10-transformed breadth and depth values were compared by one-way ANOVA with Sidak's multiple comparisons tests. The table was pulled from immuneACCESS by TCRdb, which kept in-frame rearrangements only. Such tables lose some clones; where checked, under half of the loss comes from unresolved V genes, and the rest has no known cause. V and J calls and clone size are given by that table; D and trimming were obtained from the DNA. Across this sample there are roughly 120,000 clones, with about 89% seen only once. The top ten clones comprise approximately 7.1% of the sample.

The germline V gene yields MGHRA for CDR1 and YSYEKL for CDR2. The CDR3 sequence holds 14 residues, the cysteine and phenylalanine included. Solely the CDR3 DNA is kept, with 42 bases framed from the first base. V loses 2 bases of germline sequence and J loses 3 bases, and the interval between the two ends is 11 bases. The sample here was peripheral blood, taken 28 days after the second AZD1222 dose. The TCR sequence derives from an adult who received the AZD1222 COVID-19 vaccine. This receptor chain uses TRBV4-1 and TRBJ2-7; too little of a D gene remains to name it. The nucleotide sequence reads TGCGCCAGCAGCCAAACCCATGCGGTCTACGAGCAGTACTTC. Translated, this is CASSQTHAVYEQYF.